The following is a TCR beta chain sequence with its context. Because the CDR3's place on the DNA is in doubt, the DNA is left out and the CDR3 is given as listed by TCRdb. The sample belongs to a study of blood T cell repertoires in COVID-19. About the study: Sources were T cells, B-cell-depleted T cells, or PBMCs; the material itself was cDNA or gDNA.

Counting both end residues, the CDR3 totals 14 amino acids. The germline CDR1 and CDR2 sequences are MNHEY and SVGAGI. Clones were read by immunoSEQ multiplex PCR, and TCRdb kept only the in-frame ones, dropping some. The sample shows approximately 58,000 clones, roughly 77% of them seen only once. Sequencing was performed on peripheral blood. The gene calls are TRBV6-5 and TRBJ1-2; the DNA was not compared with TRBD1, the D call given in the table. The TCR originated in a man in his sixties with COVID-19, enrolled during active disease. The CDR3: CASSSSTGRYGYTF.